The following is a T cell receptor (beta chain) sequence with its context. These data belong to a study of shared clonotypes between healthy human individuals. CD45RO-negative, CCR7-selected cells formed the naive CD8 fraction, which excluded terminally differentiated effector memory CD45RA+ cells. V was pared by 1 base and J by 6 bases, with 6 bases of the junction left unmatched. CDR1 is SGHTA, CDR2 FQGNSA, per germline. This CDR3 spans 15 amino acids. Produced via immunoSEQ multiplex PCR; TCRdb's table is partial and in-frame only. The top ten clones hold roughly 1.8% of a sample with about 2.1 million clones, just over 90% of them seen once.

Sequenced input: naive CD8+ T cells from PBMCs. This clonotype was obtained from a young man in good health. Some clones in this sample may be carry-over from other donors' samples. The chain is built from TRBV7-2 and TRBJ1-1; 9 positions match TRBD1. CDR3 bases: TGTGCCAGCAGCTTAGTGAGGACAGGGGACCCTGAAGCTTTCTTT. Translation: CASSLVRTGDPEAFF.